This entry concerns a single TCR beta chain. TCRdb ran MiXCR on the RT-PCR reads and lists one entry per CDR3 protein. The sample records 150,000 to 250,000 distinct CDR3 sequences, roughly 40% being singletons. This sample stems from a study of patients and donors after allogeneic stem cell transplantation. Germline V gene data show CDR1 as SEHNR and CDR2 as FQNEAQ (reference sequence). This CDR3 region has 13 residues. Trimming took 2 bases from V and 1 from J, leaving 5 bases between them. The gene calls are TRBV7-9 and TRBJ1-1; D remains unclear. The TCR was taken from a human donor who was either an allogeneic HSCT recipient or a stem cell or donor lymphocyte infusion donor (not recorded which). It is not recorded whose cells these are; they may come from a transplant donor. Sequenced: blood, either unsorted or a sorted T cell fraction (not recorded which). The CDR3 region has the DNA TGTGCCAGCAGCTTACAAGCGAACACTGAAGCTTTCTTT. Translation: CASSLQANTEAFF. Based on the CDR3 plus reference TRBV7-9 and TRBJ1-1, the full variable domain is DTGVSQNPRHKITKRGQNVTFRCDPISEHNRLYWYRQTLGQGPEFLTYFQNEAQLEKSRLLSDRFSAERPKGSFSTLEIQRTEQGDSAMYLCASSLQANTEAFFGQGTRLTVV.